The 15 T cell receptor beta chains listed next were all sequenced from one sample in a study of human T cells and chemical hapten exposure (dated by TCRdb to the early 2020s). Per the publication, the time point label means: pre-sensitization, week 0. This sample's treatment or condition label indicates: therapeutic diphenylcyclopropenone sensitization with weekly scalp DPC. The protocol used for the library was RACE. Sequencing instrument: NextSeq 500. TCRdb reworked the public reads: Q25 trimming with fastp, MiXCR clone assembly, productive beta chains retained. Identical CDR3 proteins give one entry, which carries the most common genes and DNA. For this sample the table gives around 260,000 distinct CDR3 sequences, of which roughly 8.9% were detected only once. The top ten clones comprise around 2.5% of the sample. Sample: whole blood, taken in connection with sensitization to the hapten diphenylcyclopropenone (DPC). These receptors were collected from a woman between 40 and 55 years old with alopecia areata. Some clones in this sample may be carry-over from other donors' samples.

This clonotype was counted ten times or more. The chain employs TRBV24-1 and TRBJ1-3; no clear D gene. The CDR3 covers 15 residues. The V end was cut by 4 bases, the J end by 0 bases, with 9 bases between. Germline values: CDR1 KGHDR, CDR2 SFDVKD. DNA for the CDR3: TGTGCCACCAGTGACCGCCATTTCTCTGGAAACACCATATATTTT. It is translated as CATSDRHFSGNTIYF.

This clonotype came up a few times. The rearrangement joins TRBV7-9 to TRBJ2-5; a weak D match, TRBD2 (6 bases). The V gene lost 4 bases and the J gene lost 7 bases, with 16 bases spanning the gap. This CDR3 has 14 residues. Germline loops: CDR1 SEHNR, CDR2 FQNEAQ (reference sequence). CDR3 protein: CASSSGLRVGTQYF. In DNA, the CDR3 is TGTGCCAGCAGCTCGGGACTCCGCGTGGGGACCCAGTACTTC.

This clonotype has a handful of counts. The gene calls are TRBV2 and TRBJ1-1; a weak D match, TRBD1 (5 bases). The germline CDR1 and CDR2 sequences are SNHLY and FYNNEI. The germline V and J ends were trimmed by 4 bases and 1 base, with 7 bases remaining between them. There are 13 residues in the CDR3. The CDR3 DNA reads as TGTGCCAGCAGTGTTCAGGGGAACACTGAAGCTTTCTTT. As protein: CASSVQGNTEAFF.

This clonotype has a count of ten or more. The chain is built from TRBV24-1 and TRBJ1-5; no reliable D call. CDR3 length: 12 amino acids. Per germline, CDR1 KGHDR and CDR2 SFDVKD. V was shortened by 3 bases and J by 4 bases, with 3 bases between the two germline ends. The CDR3 sequence: CATSDNNQPQHF. CDR3 nucleotides: TGTGCCACCAGTGATAATAATCAGCCCCAGCATTTT.

This clonotype has more than one count but fewer than ten. CDR3: CASSQDRGRPQHF. For the CDR3, the DNA is TGTGCCAGCAGCCAAGACCGGGGGCGGCCCCAGCATTTT. This chain joins TRBV3-1 and TRBJ1-5, with D possibly TRBD1 on 6 matching bases. V was shortened by 0 bases and J by 9 bases, with 9 bases between the two germline ends. Germline CDR1 reads LGHDT; CDR2 reads YNNKEL (reference sequence). CDR3 size: 13 residues.

The chain couples TRBV6-5 to TRBJ2-6; possible D gene TRBD1, 5 bases. Germline CDR1 MNHEY, CDR2 SVGAGI. V lost 0 bases and J 0 bases, leaving 18 bases between the germline ends. This CDR3 spans 20 amino acids. CDR3 nucleotide sequence: TGTGCCAGCAGTTACTCGACTTCTCAGGGCCTCACCTCTGGGGCCAACGTCCTGACTTTC. Amino acid sequence: CASSYSTSQGLTSGANVLTF.

Only a few counts were recorded for this clonotype. The chain joins TRBV20-1 to TRBJ2-7; tentatively, D is TRBD1 (6 bases). V was trimmed by 0 bases and J by 5 bases, leaving 20 bases between them. The germline V gene encodes CDR1 DFQATT and CDR2 SNEGSKA (reference sequence). The CDR3 has 16 amino acids. The CDR3 region is CSARDPSRGMGNEQYF. The CDR3 DNA reads as TGCAGTGCTAGAGACCCCTCTAGGGGGATGGGCAACGAGCAGTACTTC.

This clonotype showed up just a few times. The chain employs TRBV20-1 and TRBJ1-4; D uncertain. CDR1 and CDR2 from the germline V gene are DFQATT and SNEGSKA (reference sequence). The CDR3 covers 11 residues. The ends were cut back, 4 bases at V and 10 bases at J, with 10 bases in the middle. CDR3 loop: CSATEQVKLFF. The CDR3 DNA is TGCAGTGCTACAGAACAAGTAAAACTGTTTTTT.

The sample holds many counts of this clonotype. The chain couples TRBV7-9 to TRBJ2-1, with 7 bases identical to TRBD2. The ends lost 5 bases at V and 4 bases at J; junction bases unmatched: 17. The germline CDR1 and CDR2 sequences are SEHNR and FQNEAQ (reference sequence). The CDR3 loop spans 18 amino acids. The CDR3 DNA reads TGTGCCAGCAGCCCTAGCGTATGGCAGGGAGGGATGTACAATGAGCAGTTCTTC. This sequence encodes CASSPSVWQGGMYNEQFF.

This chain joins TRBV29-1 and TRBJ1-5; weak D call: TRBD1 (5 bases). The CDR3 runs 14 residues. V was shortened by 7 bases and J by 5 bases, with 18 bases between the two germline ends. Germline CDR1 SQVTM, CDR2 ANQGSEA. The CDR3 DNA reads as TGCAGCGCCTCCCCAGGGAGTGGAGATCAGCCCCAGCATTTT. Amino acids: CSASPGSGDQPQHF.

This clonotype has a handful of counts. V usage is TRBV10-3 and J usage is TRBJ1-5, with D unclear. CDR1 is ENHRY and CDR2 is SYGVKD in the germline V gene. V gave up 6 bases and J gave up 0 bases, with 9 bases separating them. This CDR3 comprises 14 residues. Written as DNA, the CDR3 is TGTGCCATCAGGTCGGACGTTAGCAATCAGCCCCAGCATTTT. Translation: CAIRSDVSNQPQHF.

This clonotype was observed many times. The CDR3 loop is CASSLPGTGGESSEKLFF. In nucleotides, the CDR3 is TGTGCCAGCAGTTTACCTGGGACAGGGGGAGAATCTTCCGAAAAACTGTTTTTT. The chain recombines TRBV28 with TRBJ1-4, with 11 nucleotides matching TRBD1. CDR1 and CDR2 (germline): MDHEN, SYDVKM. CDR3 size: 18 residues. Trimming at V came to 2 bases and at J to 8 bases, leaving 13 bases not matched to a gene.

This clonotype was detected ten times or more. V and J are TRBV28 and TRBJ2-3, with 9 bases aligning to TRBD2. The CDR3 is 13 residues long. V was clipped by 7 bases and J by 6 bases; unmatched bases: 5. Germline V lookup: CDR1 MDHEN, CDR2 SYDVKM. The CDR3: CASKAGGRDTQYF. The CDR3 DNA follows: TGTGCCAGCAAGGCGGGAGGGCGCGATACGCAGTATTTT.

This clonotype was counted at least ten times. The rearrangement joins TRBV4-2 to TRBJ1-6; 8 nucleotides match TRBD1. The CDR3 runs to 19 residues. V was clipped by 1 base and J by 7 bases; unmatched bases: 15. The germline V gene has CDR1 LGHNA and CDR2 YNFKEQ. CDR3 in DNA: TGTGCCAGCAGCCAAGGACCAGTATACGGACAGGGAGGGAATTCACCCCTCCACTTT. Encoded protein: CASSQGPVYGQGGNSPLHF.

V and J are TRBV7-9 and TRBJ2-1; 8 nucleotides align to TRBD2. With V trimmed by 1 base and J by 2 bases, 7 bases remained unmatched. CDR3 length: 17 amino acids. Per the germline V gene, CDR1 is SEHNR and CDR2 is FQNEAQ (reference sequence). As DNA, the CDR3 is TGTGCCAGCAGCTTAGGGACTAGCCCGACCGCCTACAATGAGCAGTTCTTC. Protein: CASSLGTSPTAYNEQFF. Together with reference TRBV7-9 and TRBJ2-1, the CDR3 gives the full variable domain: DTGVSQNPRHKITKRGQNVTFRCDPISEHNRLYWYRQTLGQGPEFLTYFQNEAQLEKSRLLSDRFSAERPKGSFSTLEIQRTEQGDSAMYLCASSLGTSPTAYNEQFFGPGTRLTVL.